These T cell receptor beta chains were read from a single sample in a study of persistence of HIV-infected CD4 T cells. Their specific antigens are unknown. Profiling relied on immunoSEQ multiplex PCR, and the TCRdb table lists in-frame clones only, not all of them. The sample records just over 35,000 clones, 85% being singletons. The sequenced sample was cultured CD4+ T cells from PBMCs, obtained from a patient who received antiretroviral therapy. Receptor source: an adult with HIV. The donor label of this sample is uncertain. The CDR3 runs from the conserved cysteine through the conserved F or W. Each record gives: clone size, V gene, D gene, J gene, CDR3 DNA, CDR3 protein. A D gene is named only where the DNA matches it firmly. The listing skips clone size in some rows; elsewhere it reads once, few, many or a size class.

-,TRBV6-1,TRBD1,TRBJ1-2,TGTGCCAGCAGTGATCAAACAGGGGGCAACGAGGGCTACACCTTC,CASSDQTGGNEGYTF
-,TRBV5-1,-,TRBJ2-3,TGCGCCAGCAGCTTGATGGGCAGACCGATCACAGATACGCAGTATTTT,CASSLMGRPITDTQYF
-,TRBV2,TRBD1,TRBJ1-4,TGTGCCAGCAGTGTTGGACAGGCCAATAATGAAAAACTGTTTTTT,CASSVGQANNEKLFF
-,TRBV5-8,-,TRBJ1-1,TGTGCCAGCAGCGCATCAGGGAGGGCGGACACTGAAGCTTTCTTT,CASSASGRADTEAFF
-,TRBV10-3,-,TRBJ2-2,TGTGCCATCAACCCGGACATCACCGGGGAGCTGTTTTTT,CAINPDITGELFF
-,TRBV19,-,TRBJ1-3,TGTGCCAGTAGTCTTGGCGGACAGTTCTTCGGAAACACCATATATTTT,CASSLGGQFFGNTIYF
once,TRBV6-5,-,TRBJ1-1,TGTGCCAGCCGGCCAGCAGGTTTATTGGGCACTGAAGCTTTCTTT,CASRPAGLLGTEAFF
few,TRBV7-6,-,TRBJ2-7,TGTGCCAGCACCGTAGACAGGTTCTCCTACGAGCAGTACTTC,CASTVDRFSYEQYF
-,TRBV2,TRBD1,TRBJ2-5,TGTGCCAGCAATAAGGGGACAGGGGGGGCCCAGTACTTC,CASNKGTGGAQYF
-,TRBV6-5,TRBD1,TRBJ2-7,TGTGCCAGCAGTCCCCGGGACAGGGGTACCGAGCAGTACTTC,CASSPRDRGTEQYF
-,TRBV4-1,-,TRBJ2-7,TGCGCCAGCAGCCCCGCTCGCTTAGGCCACTCCTACGAGCAGTACTTC,CASSPARLGHSYEQYF
once,TRBV28,-,TRBJ1-2,TGTGCCAGCAGTCCCCCACCGGGCTACACCTTC,CASSPPPGYTF
-,TRBV7-3,-,TRBJ2-7,TGTGCCAGCAGCTTAACGGACGTGACCTACGAGCAGTACTTC,CASSLTDVTYEQYF
-,TRBV10-1,-,TRBJ2-1,TGCGCCAGCAGTGAGGGTAGCTCCTACAATGAGCAGTTCTTC,CASSEGSSYNEQFF
-,TRBV27,-,TRBJ2-1,TGTGCCAGCAGCGCCCGCGGGCACCCTGCCTACAATGAGCAGTTCTTC,CASSARGHPAYNEQFF
few,TRBV14,TRBD1,TRBJ1-6,TGTGCCAGCAGAAACAGGGGAAATAATTCACCCCTCCACTTT,CASRNRGNNSPLHF
-,TRBV7-9,-,TRBJ2-7,TGTGCCAGCAGCTTAGTGGTCACCACCTCCTACGAGCAGTACTTC,CASSLVVTTSYEQYF
-,TRBV20-1,-,TRBJ2-2,TGCAGTGGAAAGAAAACCGGGGAGCTGTTTTTT,CSGKKTGELFF
-,TRBV18,TRBD2,TRBJ2-1,TGTGCCAGCTCACGTGGTCAGCGGGGGGGCCTCAATGAGCAGTTCTTC,CASSRGQRGGLNEQFF
-,TRBV6-5,-,TRBJ2-3,TGTGCCAGCAGTTACGGGGCTCGAAGAGATACGCAGTATTTT,CASSYGARRDTQYF
-,TRBV2,TRBD1,TRBJ1-5,TGTGCCAGCAGGGGGACAGTTAGCAATCAGCCCCAGCATTTT,CASRGTVSNQPQHF
-,TRBV3-1/TRBV3-2,TRBD1,TRBJ1-2,TGTGCCAGCAGCCCGGGACAGTATGGCTACACCTTC,CASSPGQYGYTF
-,TRBV19,-,TRBJ2-3,TGTGCCAGTAGTATAGATGTAAGGGATAGGGGAAGGCTAGATACGCAGTATTTT,CASSIDVRDRGRLDTQYF
-,TRBV6-5,-,TRBJ2-7,TGTGCCAGCAGTTACGCCGCCTGGGGGTCTCGCTACGAGCAGTACTTC,CASSYAAWGSRYEQYF
-,TRBV25-1,-,TRBJ2-6,TGTGCCAGCACCAGGGGGGGATCTGGGGCCAACGTCCTGACTTTC,CASTRGGSGANVLTF
medium-sized,TRBV12-3/TRBV12-4,-,TRBJ1-2,TGTGCCAGCAGTCGTCGGACACAAGGCTACACCTTC,CASSRRTQGYTF
-,TRBV28,-,TRBJ1-2,TGTGCCAGCAGCAATAGAGAGCAGACCCTGGGTGGCTACACCTTC,CASSNREQTLGGYTF
-,TRBV6-6,TRBD2,TRBJ2-1,TGTGCCAGCAGTTCGAGCGGGGGCCGCTACAATGAGCAGTTCTTC,CASSSSGGRYNEQFF
-,TRBV2,-,TRBJ1-1,TGTGCCAGCAGTGGGGGGGCCACTGAAGCTTTCTTT,CASSGGATEAFF
-,TRBV6-5,-,TRBJ1-5,TGTGCCAGCAGCCTCACCCAGCAGGGCAATCAGCCCCAGCATTTT,CASSLTQQGNQPQHF
-,TRBV9,TRBD1,TRBJ2-2,TGTGCCAGCAGCCCCCGACAGACAGGGGGCGGGACCGGGGAGCTGTTTTTT,CASSPRQTGGGTGELFF
-,TRBV2,-,TRBJ1-6,TGTGCCAGCAGTCAACAGGGCTACTCACCCCTCCACTTT,CASSQQGYSPLHF
-,TRBV6-5,-,TRBJ1-2,TGTGCCAGCAGCCCGGACGGGAACTATGGCTACACCTTC,CASSPDGNYGYTF
-,TRBV6-6,TRBD1,TRBJ1-6,TGTGCCAGCAGTCAGGGGGGGGGTAGGTCCTATAATTCACCCCTCCACTTT,CASSQGGGRSYNSPLHF
-,TRBV2,TRBD1,TRBJ1-1,TGTGCCAGCAGTGATCCGGGACAGGGGGAGAGAAACACTGAAGCTTTCTTT,CASSDPGQGERNTEAFF
-,TRBV21-1,-,TRBJ1-6,TGTGCCAGCAGCAAAAATGGTGGCAAAAGGGGCTTATCACCCCTCCACTTT,CASSKNGGKRGLSPLHF
-,TRBV7-9,TRBD1,TRBJ2-5,TGTGCCAGCAGCTCCCCCGGGACAGGGCGTGAGACCCAGTACTTC,CASSSPGTGRETQYF
few,TRBV7-9,-,TRBJ1-1,TGTGCCAGCAGCTCCGCAGTTGGTGATAGAGGTGAAGCTTTCTTT,CASSSAVGDRGEAFF
-,TRBV27,-,TRBJ2-2,TGTGCCAGCAGTTTGAGACCGAACACCGGGGAGCTGTTTTTT,CASSLRPNTGELFF
-,TRBV6-6,TRBD2,TRBJ2-5,TGTGCCAGCAGTCCTGGACTAGCGGAATATCTCCAAGAGACCCAGTACTTC,CASSPGLAEYLQETQYF
-,TRBV5-4,TRBD2,TRBJ2-2,TGTGCCAGCAGCTTAGGGACTAGCGTGTCCCGGGAGCTGTTTTTT,CASSLGTSVSRELFF
-,TRBV2,TRBD2,TRBJ2-3,TGTGCCAGCAGTTCCAGCGGGGGGCCCACAGATACGCAGTATTTT,CASSSSGGPTDTQYF
-,TRBV21-1,-,TRBJ2-7,TGTGCCAGCAGCAAAGCGCGGGCGGGACAGGGGCTGAACGAGCAGTACTTC,CASSKARAGQGLNEQYF
-,TRBV28,-,TRBJ1-5,TGTGCCAGCAGGGGCACACAGGCGTATCAGCCCCAGCATTTT,CASRGTQAYQPQHF
-,TRBV19,-,TRBJ1-1,TGTGCCAGTAGTGAGGGGCTGAACACTGAAGCTTTCTTT,CASSEGLNTEAFF
-,TRBV7-2,TRBD1,TRBJ1-1,TGTGCCAGCAGCTTTGGGACAGGGGGCGCGATGAACACTGAAGCTTTCTTT,CASSFGTGGAMNTEAFF